The next 27 T cell receptor beta chains were all read from a single sample in a study of neurological immune-mediated disorders. Each CDR3 protein gets one entry after TCRdb re-called the 5' RACE reads with MiXCR. The data contain 44,000 or so distinct CDR3 sequences, about 6% of them singletons. Material for sequencing was CD4+ T cells from blood. All receptors come from a woman in her forties in good health.

This clonotype was seen at least ten times. As DNA, the CDR3 is TGCGCCAGCAGTTCCGGACAGGGTGGTTACTATGGCTACACCTTC. Residues: CASSSGQGGYYGYTF. The rearrangement uses TRBV5-1 and TRBJ1-2; TRBD1 matches 8 bases. The CDR3 covers 15 residues. Germline values: CDR1 SGHRS, CDR2 YFSETQ. V lost 5 bases and J lost 3; bases outside the gene matches: 9. The full variable domain, completed using reference TRBV5-1 and TRBJ1-2, is KAGVTQTPRYLIKTRGQQVTLSCSPISGHRSVSWYQQTPGQGLQFLFEYFSETQRNKGNFPGRFSGRQFSNSRSEMNVSTLELGDSALYLCASSSGQGGYYGYTFGSGTRLTVV.

This clonotype appeared a few times. V and J are TRBV9 and TRBJ1-1; D unresolved. CDR3 length: 13 residues. The germline V gene has CDR1 SGDLS and CDR2 YYNGEE. Deletions cut 3 bases from V and 3 bases from J, with 9 bases between. The CDR3 reads CASSEWDYTEAFF. CDR3 nucleotides: TGTGCCAGCAGCGAGTGGGATTACACTGAAGCTTTCTTT. Complete variable domain (other parts from reference TRBV9 and TRBJ1-1): DSGVTQTPKHLITATGQRVTLRCSPRSGDLSVYWYQQSLDQGLQFLIQYYNGEERAKGNILERFSAQQFPDLHSELNLSSLELGDSALYFCASSEWDYTEAFFGQGTRLTVV.

Ten or more counts support this clonotype. This sequence joins TRBV7-9 and TRBJ1-1, with 7 nucleotides matching TRBD1. V lost 6 bases, J lost 11 bases, and 12 bases stayed unmatched. The CDR3 length is 13 residues. Germline CDR1 and CDR2: SEHNR and FQNEAQ (reference sequence). The CDR3 sequence is CASRPTGEVRAFF. The CDR3, as DNA: TGTGCCAGCAGACCCACAGGGGAGGTGCGCGCTTTCTTT.

In this sample, this clonotype turned up many times. J is TRBJ2-1 and V is TRBV20-1; TRBD2 might be the D (5 bases). CDR3 size: 12 residues. The V end was cut by 5 bases, the J end by 10 bases, with 15 bases between. Germline CDR1 DFQATT, CDR2 SNEGSKA (reference sequence). The CDR3 coding sequence is TGCAGTGCTTCAGATAGCGATCAAGAGCAGTTCTTC. Translation: CSASDSDQEQFF.

The table lists this clonotype with many counts. J is TRBJ2-7 and V is TRBV10-3; 9 bases match TRBD1. Germline V gives CDR1 ENHRY, CDR2 SYGVKD. The CDR3 is 15 amino acids. The V gene end was trimmed by 6 bases and the J gene end by 1 base; junction bases not matched to a gene: 7. Written as DNA, the CDR3 is TGTGCCATCAGCCGCGCGGGACAGGGTTCCTACGAGCAGTACTTC. Residues: CAISRAGQGSYEQYF.

This clonotype was seen ten or more times. The V call is TRBV29-1, the J call TRBJ2-7, with D possibly being TRBD2 (5 bases). The CDR3 has 12 amino acids. The germline gives CDR1 SQVTM, CDR2 ANQGSEA. V was cut by 6 bases and J by 3 bases, with 12 bases left in between. CDR3 nucleotide sequence: TGCAGCGTATCCGGGGATCTCTACGAGCAGTACTTC. Translated, it gives CSVSGDLYEQYF.

There are many counts of this clonotype. The chain is built from TRBV7-2 and TRBJ2-7; 11 bases are shared with TRBD2. The trim removed 3 bases at V and 1 base at J, leaving 11 bases unmatched. Germline V gene lookup returns CDR1 SGHTA and CDR2 FQGNSA. There are 18 residues in the CDR3. CDR3 DNA: TGTGCCAGCAGCTTTCTTACTAGCGGGAGAAGAAGGTCCTACGAGCAGTACTTC. It encodes CASSFLTSGRRRSYEQYF.

This clonotype was seen ten or more times. The chain is built from TRBV5-1 and TRBJ2-7; D remains unclear. Trimming removed 0 bases from V and 3 bases from J, with 7 bases in between. The CDR3 consists of 13 residues. CDR1 is SGHRS, CDR2 YFSETQ, per germline. CDR3: CASSLVGDYEQYF. Here the CDR3 DNA reads TGCGCCAGCAGCTTGGTGGGTGACTACGAGCAGTACTTC.

At least ten counts were recorded for this clonotype. The chain joins TRBV5-5 to TRBJ1-6; TRBD1 agrees at 7 bases. Germline V CDR1 and CDR2: SGHKS, YYEKEE (reference sequence). CDR3 length equals 13 residues. V was pared by 6 bases and J by 11 bases, with 8 bases of the junction left unmatched. This chain's CDR3 is CASTPTGYPPLHF. Written as DNA, the CDR3 is TGTGCCAGCACCCCGACAGGGTACCCACCCCTCCACTTT.

This clonotype showed up many times. V is TRBV7-2 and J is TRBJ2-3; tentatively, D is TRBD2 (5 bases). The germline V gene encodes CDR1 SGHTA and CDR2 FQGNSA. CDR3 size: 15 residues. Trimming took 1 base from V and 2 from J, leaving 10 bases between them. CDR3 nucleotides: TGTGCCAGCAGCTTAGGACGGGGTTCCACAGATACGCAGTATTTT. Encoded protein: CASSLGRGSTDTQYF.

This clonotype was detected many times. CDR3: CASRGTGSYGYTF. As DNA, the CDR3 is TGTGCCAGCAGAGGGACAGGGAGCTATGGCTACACCTTC. The chain employs TRBV6-5 and TRBJ1-2; 9 bases match TRBD1. Germline CDR1 and CDR2: MNHEY and SVGAGI. V shed 6 bases, J shed 4 bases, and the junction held 3 bases outside the gene matches. This CDR3 has 13 amino acids.

This clonotype has a count of ten or more. V usage is TRBV7-9 and J usage is TRBJ2-3; perhaps D is TRBD1 or TRBD2 (5 bases each). The CDR3 length is 14 residues. Germline CDR1 and CDR2: SEHNR and FQNEAQ (reference sequence). The V end was cut by 3 bases, the J end by 4 bases, with 11 bases between. The CDR3 DNA is TGTGCCAGCAGCTTGGTGAGGGACGCAGATACGCAGTATTTT. It yields the protein CASSLVRDADTQYF.

The chain joins TRBV19 to TRBJ2-5; D remains ambiguous. The CDR3 covers 13 residues. V was shortened by 3 bases and J by 0 bases, with 5 bases between the two germline ends. Per germline, CDR1 LNHDA and CDR2 SQIVND (reference sequence). The chain's CDR3 is CASSITNQETQYF. DNA for the CDR3: TGTGCCAGTAGTATCACTAACCAAGAGACCCAGTACTTC.

The table lists this clonotype with many counts. V usage is TRBV20-1 and J usage is TRBJ1-4, with 7 bases aligning to TRBD1. This CDR3 is built from 14 residues. With V trimmed by 3 bases and J by 8 bases, 9 bases remained unmatched. Germline loops: CDR1 DFQATT, CDR2 SNEGSKA (reference sequence). Written as DNA, the CDR3 is TGCAGTGCTAGGGGGGACAGCCAAATAGAAAAACTGTTTTTT. This encodes CSARGDSQIEKLFF.

This clonotype was observed many times. The chain links TRBV7-9 to TRBJ2-7, with TRBD2 matching over 11 bases. V lost 5 bases, J lost 2 bases, and 11 bases stayed unmatched. The CDR3 has 17 amino acids. Per germline, CDR1 SEHNR and CDR2 FQNEAQ (reference sequence). CDR3 region: CASSVPGTSGSAYEQYF. For the CDR3, the DNA is TGTGCCAGCAGCGTTCCCGGGACTAGCGGTTCGGCCTACGAGCAGTACTTC.

Ten or more counts support this clonotype. The rearrangement uses TRBV20-1 and TRBJ1-5; the match to TRBD1 covers 9 bases. This CDR3 spans 13 amino acids. After removal of 4 bases from V and 7 bases from J, the junction contained 5 bases not matched to a gene. Germline V lookup: CDR1 DFQATT, CDR2 SNEGSKA (reference sequence). The CDR3 sequence is CSAIRDRVQPQHF. The DNA for the CDR3 is TGCAGTGCTATCCGGGACAGGGTCCAGCCCCAGCATTTT.

In its sample, this clonotype was seen many times. V gene TRBV7-2 combines with J gene TRBJ2-1, with D unclear. CDR1 SGHTA and CDR2 FQGNSA come from the germline V gene. The CDR3 runs 14 residues. V was clipped by 7 bases and J by 4 bases, with 14 bases between them. The CDR3 sequence: CASTVLPGYNEQFF. For the CDR3, the DNA is TGTGCCAGCACCGTTCTTCCGGGTTACAATGAGCAGTTCTTC.

This clonotype showed up many times. The chain couples TRBV28 to TRBJ1-2; 8 bases are shared with TRBD1. The CDR3 covers 11 residues. J gave up 13 bases and V 4 bases, and 5 bases lay outside the gene matches. Per germline, CDR1 MDHEN and CDR2 SYDVKM. For the CDR3, the DNA is TGTGCCAGCAGTTCTGACAGGGGATGCACCTTC. Translation: CASSSDRGCTF.

Ten or more counts support this clonotype. The rearrangement uses TRBV20-1 and TRBJ2-3; no firm D call. V lost 1 base and J 3 bases, leaving 5 bases between the germline ends. This CDR3 is built from 12 residues. Looked up from germline, CDR1 is DFQATT and CDR2 is SNEGSKA (reference sequence). Here the CDR3 DNA reads TGCAGTGCTAGAGTAGGTACAGATACGCAGTATTTT. It encodes CSARVGTDTQYF.

This clonotype showed up many times. This sequence joins TRBV7-6 and TRBJ2-1, with D possibly TRBD1 on 5 matching bases. In germline, CDR1 is SGHVS, CDR2 FNYEAQ. The ends were cut back, 1 base at V and 7 bases at J, with 11 bases in the middle. This CDR3 spans 14 amino acids. This chain's CDR3 is CASSLVQGRNEQFF. DNA of the CDR3: TGTGCCAGCAGCTTAGTCCAGGGTCGGAATGAGCAGTTCTTC.

This clonotype has a count of ten or more. CDR3 sequence: CASSLAGTDNQPQHF. The CDR3 DNA reads as TGTGCCAGCAGCTTAGCTGGGACAGATAATCAGCCCCAGCATTTT. The chain has TRBV7-9 and TRBJ1-5, with 7 bases that match TRBD1. J was trimmed by 4 bases and V by 0 bases; bases with no gene match: 3. Germline assignment: CDR1 SEHNR and CDR2 FQNEAQ (reference sequence). The CDR3 is made up of 15 amino acids.

Note on this clonotype: Relative to the germline gene, one junction end is altered; a read error may explain this. This rearrangement joins TRBV28 to TRBJ2-2; no clear D. Germline V gene lookup returns CDR1 MDHEN and CDR2 SYDVKM. The CDR3 spans 11 residues. In DNA, the CDR3 is TGTGTCAGCACCATGTACGGGGAGCTGTTTTTT. Protein: CVSTMYGELFF. Full variable domain (outside the CDR3, taken from reference TRBV28 and TRBJ2-2): DVKVTQSSRYLVKRTGEKVFLECVQDMDHENMFWYRQDPGLGLRLIYFSYDVKMKEKGDIPEGYSVSREKKERFSLILESASTNQTSMYLCVSTMYGELFFGEGSRLTVL.

In this sample, this clonotype turned up many times. This sequence joins TRBV10-3 and TRBJ2-2; a weak D match, TRBD2 (6 bases). This CDR3 contains 15 residues. V shed 8 bases and J shed 4 bases, with 17 bases lying between them. From germline, CDR1 is ENHRY and CDR2 SYGVKD. The CDR3: CAISYDGGTTGELFF. CDR3 DNA sequence: TGTGCCATCTCCTACGACGGGGGTACCACCGGGGAGCTGTTTTTT.

This clonotype was seen at least ten times. The rearrangement joins TRBV5-1 to TRBJ2-1; D gene unclear. V dropped 1 base and J dropped 0 bases, with 8 bases sitting between them. Germline-derived CDR1 and CDR2 are SGHRS and YFSETQ. The CDR3 consists of 15 residues. The CDR3 here is CASSLRASSYNEQFF. The CDR3 nucleotides read TGCGCCAGCAGCTTGAGGGCGAGCTCCTACAATGAGCAGTTCTTC.

This clonotype showed up many times. The chain carries TRBV28 and TRBJ2-7; weak D call: TRBD1 (5 bases). The CDR3 contains 12 residues. Trimming stripped 1 base from V and 6 bases from J, with 7 bases between. The V gene's germline CDR1 is MDHEN and CDR2 SYDVKM. Here the CDR3 DNA reads TGTGCCAGCAGTTTATTAAGGGGCGAGCAGTACTTC. Translating it yields CASSLLRGEQYF.

This clonotype was seen ten or more times. This chain links TRBV19 with TRBJ1-1; D not certain. The germline CDR1 and CDR2 sequences are LNHDA and SQIVND (reference sequence). CDR3 length: 13 amino acids. V lost 5 bases to trimming and J lost 2 bases, with 9 bases between them. The CDR3 DNA sequence: TGTGCCAGTAGTCCTTCCGATAACACTGAAGCTTTCTTT. This encodes CASSPSDNTEAFF.

This clonotype was seen ten or more times. The gene calls are TRBV7-8 and TRBJ2-1; 8 bases line up with TRBD2. V was clipped by 2 bases and J by 4 bases; unmatched bases: 7. This CDR3 region has 16 residues. Germline loops: CDR1 SGHVS, CDR2 FQNEAQ. CDR3 sequence: CASSLTRGVGYNEQFF. The CDR3 nucleotides are TGTGCCAGCAGCTTAACGCGGGGGGTCGGTTACAATGAGCAGTTCTTC.